The T cell receptor beta chain described here comes from a study of molecular identifiers for immune sequencing clone quantification. Germline V gene lookup returns CDR1 MGHRA and CDR2 YSYEKL. V was trimmed by 0 bases and J by 14 bases, leaving 29 bases between them. There are 18 residues in the CDR3. TCRdb itself ran the PCR reads through MiXCR, one entry per CDR3 protein. Found here are around 480,000 distinct CDR3 sequences, under 30% of them singletons; the top ten hold approximately 0.8%. The chain carries TRBV4-1 and TRBJ2-1; D is unclear. What was sequenced was naive CD8+ T cells from blood, with Jurkat cell RNA spiked in. This sample's subset: FACS-sorted CD8+CD4-CCR7+CD45RA+ naive T cells. The clonotype comes from a human donor in good health. Some libraries in this study had Jurkat cell RNA spiked in. CDR3 DNA sequence: TGCGCCAGCAGCCAAGATCGCACCGTGACACTTAAGATTATGGGTGAGTTCTTC. It codes for CASSQDRTVTLKIMGEFF.